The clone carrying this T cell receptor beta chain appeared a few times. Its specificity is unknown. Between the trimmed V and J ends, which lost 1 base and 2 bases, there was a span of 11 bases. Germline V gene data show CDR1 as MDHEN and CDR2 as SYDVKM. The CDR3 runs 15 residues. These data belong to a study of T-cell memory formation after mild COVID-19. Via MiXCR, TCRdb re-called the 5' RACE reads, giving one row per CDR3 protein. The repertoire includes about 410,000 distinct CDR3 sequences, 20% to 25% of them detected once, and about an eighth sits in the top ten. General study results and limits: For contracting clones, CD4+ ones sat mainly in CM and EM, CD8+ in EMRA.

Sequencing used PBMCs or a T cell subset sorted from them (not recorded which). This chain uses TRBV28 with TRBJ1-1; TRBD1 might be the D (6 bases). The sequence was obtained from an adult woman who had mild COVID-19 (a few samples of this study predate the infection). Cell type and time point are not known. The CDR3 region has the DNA TGTGCCAGCAGTTTATTTCACAGGGACAACACTGAAGCTTTCTTT. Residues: CASSLFHRDNTEAFF.